Below, 4 T cell receptor beta chains from the same sample are listed, as sequenced in a study of cytomegalovirus exposure and HLA in healthy donors. Both 60 Vbeta primers and 13 Jbeta primers went into the PCR. Libraries were prepared by immunoSEQ multiplex PCR; TCRdb keeps only in-frame clonotypes and omits some of them. The sample lists fewer than 200,000 clones; roughly 70% were seen once. The sequencing input was PBMCs. The receptor set was obtained from a woman in her thirties in good health and CMV-seronegative.

This clone was observed a few times. This sequence joins TRBV19 and TRBJ1-1, with 7 nucleotides matching TRBD1. The CDR3 length is 15 residues. The V gene end was trimmed by 7 bases and the J gene end by 0 bases; junction bases not matched to a gene: 8. CDR1 is LNHDA, CDR2 SQIVND, per germline (reference sequence). CDR3 sequence: CASNHRGVMNTEAFF. CDR3 nucleotide sequence: TGTGCCAGTAACCACAGGGGCGTCATGAACACTGAAGCTTTCTTT.

This chain links TRBV28 with TRBJ2-7; 7 nucleotides align to TRBD1. The CDR3 is 14 residues long. Per the germline V gene, CDR1 is MDHEN and CDR2 is SYDVKM. V gave up 5 bases and J gave up 3 bases; unmatched junction bases: 7. The CDR3 protein is CASSRRGMGYEQYF. The CDR3 nucleotides are TGTGCCAGCAGTCGCAGGGGGATGGGCTACGAGCAGTACTTC.

V is TRBV19 and J is TRBJ2-3, with D maybe TRBD1 (5 bases). V lost 6 bases and J lost 6, with 13 bases in between. The CDR3 runs to 13 residues. Germline V CDR1 and CDR2: LNHDA, SQIVND (reference sequence). In DNA form, the CDR3 reads TGTGCCAGTAGCGATGGGTGGGGCGATACGCAGTATTTT. It codes for CASSDGWGDTQYF.

This chain connects TRBV9 to TRBJ2-5; 12 nucleotides match TRBD2. CDR1 and CDR2 (germline): SGDLS, YYNGEE. CDR3 length equals 15 residues. The J segment lost 11 bases and the V segment lost 3 bases, leaving 11 bases of the junction unmatched. The CDR3 DNA sequence: TGTGCCAGCAGCGCTGCTAGCGGGAGGGCCGGGGAGCAGTACTTC. Its protein is CASSAASGRAGEQYF.